The clone carrying this T cell receptor beta chain was observed once. At one boundary the junction diverges from the germline segment, which might be a read error. The data were taken from a study of T cells after yellow fever vaccination. The CDR3 totals 14 residues. Germline lookup yields CDR1 SSHAT and CDR2 FNYEAQ (reference sequence). TCRdb re-analysed the 5' RACE reads in MiXCR, keeping a single row per CDR3 protein. The sample includes hundreds of thousands of distinct CDR3 sequences, around 19% of them seen just once. The chain links TRBV7-7 to TRBJ1-4; TRBD1 is a possible D gene (5 bases). Sequences were derived from PBMCs, sampled before the yellow fever booster vaccination. The sequence derives from a man younger than 30 who received the YFV17D yellow fever vaccine. The CDR3 sequence: CASTAGGRNEKLFF. Written as DNA, the CDR3 is TGTGCTAGCACCGCCGGGGGAAGGAATGAAAAACTGTTTTTT.